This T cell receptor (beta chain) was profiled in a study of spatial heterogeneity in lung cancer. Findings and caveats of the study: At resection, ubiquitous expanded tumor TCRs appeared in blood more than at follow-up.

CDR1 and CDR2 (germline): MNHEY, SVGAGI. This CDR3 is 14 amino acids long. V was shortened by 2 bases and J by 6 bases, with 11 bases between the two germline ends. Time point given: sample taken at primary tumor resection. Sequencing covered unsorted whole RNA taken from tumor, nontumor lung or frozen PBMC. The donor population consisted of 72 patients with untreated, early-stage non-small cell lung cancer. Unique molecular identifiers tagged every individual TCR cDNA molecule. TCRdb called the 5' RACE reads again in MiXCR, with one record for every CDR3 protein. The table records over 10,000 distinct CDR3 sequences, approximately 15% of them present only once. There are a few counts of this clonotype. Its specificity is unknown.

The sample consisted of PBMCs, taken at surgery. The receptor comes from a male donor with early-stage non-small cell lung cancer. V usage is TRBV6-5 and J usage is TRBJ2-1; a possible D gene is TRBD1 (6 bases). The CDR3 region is CASSYARGPNEQFF. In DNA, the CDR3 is TGTGCCAGCAGTTACGCCAGGGGTCCCAATGAGCAGTTCTTC.